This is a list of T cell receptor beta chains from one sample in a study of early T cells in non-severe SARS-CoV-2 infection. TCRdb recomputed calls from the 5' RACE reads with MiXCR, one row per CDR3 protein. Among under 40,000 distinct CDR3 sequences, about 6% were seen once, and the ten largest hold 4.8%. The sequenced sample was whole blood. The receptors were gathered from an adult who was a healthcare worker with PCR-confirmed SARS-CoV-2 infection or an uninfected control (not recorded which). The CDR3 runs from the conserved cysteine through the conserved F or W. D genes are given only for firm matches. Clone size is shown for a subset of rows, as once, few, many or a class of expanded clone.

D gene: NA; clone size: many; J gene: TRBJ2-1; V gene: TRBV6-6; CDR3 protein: CASSELGALYNEQFF; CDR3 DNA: TGTGCCAGCAGTGAGCTAGGGGCGCTTTACAATGAGCAGTTCTTC
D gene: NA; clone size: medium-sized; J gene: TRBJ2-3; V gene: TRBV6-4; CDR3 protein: CASSDGQPTDTQYF; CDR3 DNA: TGTGCCAGCAGTGACGGACAGCCCACAGATACGCAGTATTTT
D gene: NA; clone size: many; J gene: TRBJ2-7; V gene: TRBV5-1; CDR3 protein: CASSDAARLYEQYF; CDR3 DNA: TGCGCCAGCAGCGACGCGGCACGGCTTTACGAGCAGTACTTC
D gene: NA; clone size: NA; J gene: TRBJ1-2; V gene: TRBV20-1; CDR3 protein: CTTPGGANGYTF; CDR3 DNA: TGCACCACGCCGGGGGGCGCCAATGGCTACACCTTC
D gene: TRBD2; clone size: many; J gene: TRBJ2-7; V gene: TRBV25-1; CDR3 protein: CASSEGTSGVTYEQYF; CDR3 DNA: TGTGCCAGCAGTGAAGGGACTAGCGGGGTTACCTACGAGCAGTACTTC
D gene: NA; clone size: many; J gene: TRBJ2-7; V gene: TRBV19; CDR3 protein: CASSGGTAHEQYF; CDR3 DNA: TGTGCCAGTAGTGGAGGGACCGCCCACGAGCAGTACTTC
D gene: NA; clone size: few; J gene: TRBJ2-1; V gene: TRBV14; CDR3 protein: CASSHMDEQFF; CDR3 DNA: TGTGCCAGCAGCCACATGGATGAGCAGTTCTTC
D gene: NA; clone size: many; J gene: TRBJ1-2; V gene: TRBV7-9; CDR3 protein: CASSPDWTSLGGYTF; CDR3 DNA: TGTGCCAGCAGCCCGGACTGGACATCCTTGGGAGGCTACACCTTC
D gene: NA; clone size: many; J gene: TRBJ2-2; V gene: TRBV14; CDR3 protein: CASSLQHTGELFF; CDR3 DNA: TGTGCCAGCAGTCTACAGCACACCGGGGAGCTGTTTTTT
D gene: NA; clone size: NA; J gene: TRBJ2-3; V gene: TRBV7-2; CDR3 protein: CASSSYHPWYTQYF; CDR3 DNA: TGTGCCAGCAGCTCCTACCATCCTTGGTATACGCAGTATTTT
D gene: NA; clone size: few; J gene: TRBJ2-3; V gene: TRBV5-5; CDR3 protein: CASSVDGGAHIYTQYF; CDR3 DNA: TGTGCCAGCAGCGTGGATGGGGGCGCCCACATCTATACGCAGTATTTT
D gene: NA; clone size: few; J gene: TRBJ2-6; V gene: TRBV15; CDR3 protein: CATSRDAGANVLTF; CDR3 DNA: TGTGCCACCAGCAGAGATGCTGGGGCCAACGTCCTGACTTTC
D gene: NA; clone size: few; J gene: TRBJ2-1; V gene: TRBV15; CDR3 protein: CATSRDLAYNEQFF; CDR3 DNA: TGTGCCACCAGCAGAGACCTGGCCTACAATGAGCAGTTCTTC
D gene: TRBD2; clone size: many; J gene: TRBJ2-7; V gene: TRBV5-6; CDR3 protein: CASSPPPGLADYEQYF; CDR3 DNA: TGTGCCAGCAGTCCCCCCCCGGGACTAGCGGACTACGAGCAGTACTTC
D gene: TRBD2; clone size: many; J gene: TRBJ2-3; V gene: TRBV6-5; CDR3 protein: CASTLGTSGDTQYF; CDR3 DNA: TGTGCCAGCACCCTTGGGACTAGCGGAGATACGCAGTATTTT
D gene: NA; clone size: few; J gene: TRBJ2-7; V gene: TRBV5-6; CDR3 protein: CAPWDSPYEQYF; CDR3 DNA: TGTGCTCCCTGGGACTCCCCCTACGAGCAGTACTTC
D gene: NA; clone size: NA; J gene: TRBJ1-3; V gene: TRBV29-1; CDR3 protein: CSVDRGRGNTIYF; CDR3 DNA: TGCAGCGTTGATAGGGGACGAGGAAACACCATATATTTT
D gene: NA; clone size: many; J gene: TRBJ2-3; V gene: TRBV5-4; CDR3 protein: CASSLSLGPGDTQYF; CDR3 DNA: TGTGCCAGCAGCTTGTCCTTAGGGCCGGGAGATACGCAGTATTTT
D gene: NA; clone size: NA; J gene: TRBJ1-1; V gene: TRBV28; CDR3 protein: CASSTHIPPGRTEAFF; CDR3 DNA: TGTGCCAGCAGTACACACATCCCTCCGGGACGGACTGAAGCTTTCTTT
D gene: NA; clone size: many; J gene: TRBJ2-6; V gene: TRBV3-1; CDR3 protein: CASSQRWTSGANVLTF; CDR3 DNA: TGTGCCAGCAGCCAACGATGGACCTCTGGGGCCAACGTCCTGACTTTC
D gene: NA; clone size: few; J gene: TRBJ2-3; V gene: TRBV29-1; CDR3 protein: CSAGRVAGADTQYF; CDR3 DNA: TGCAGCGCCGGACGGGTAGCTGGGGCAGATACGCAGTATTTT
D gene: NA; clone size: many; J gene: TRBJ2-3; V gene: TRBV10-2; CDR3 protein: CASSVGFWDTQYF; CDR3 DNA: TGCGCCAGCAGTGTTGGGTTCTGGGATACGCAGTATTTT
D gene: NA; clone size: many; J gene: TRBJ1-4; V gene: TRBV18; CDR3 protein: CASSLTGTPREKLFF; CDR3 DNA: TGTGCCAGCTCTCTCACCGGGACCCCGAGGGAAAAACTGTTTTTT
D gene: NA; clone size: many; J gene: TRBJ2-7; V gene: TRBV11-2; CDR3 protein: CASSWIQGSEYEQYF; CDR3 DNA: TGTGCCAGCAGCTGGATACAGGGATCGGAGTACGAGCAGTACTTC
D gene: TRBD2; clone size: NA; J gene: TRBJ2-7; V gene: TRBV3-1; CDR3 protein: CASSQSAGSSYEQYF; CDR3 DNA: TGTGCCAGCAGCCAATCAGCGGGGAGCTCCTACGAGCAGTACTTC
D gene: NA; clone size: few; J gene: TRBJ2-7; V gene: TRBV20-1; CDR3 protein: CSAPNLRGGSVSSYEQYF; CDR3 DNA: TGCAGTGCACCCAACCTGAGGGGGGGCTCCGTTAGCTCCTACGAGCAGTACTTC
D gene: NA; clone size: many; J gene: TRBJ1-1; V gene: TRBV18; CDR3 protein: CASSPLREFTNTEAFF; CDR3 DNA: TGTGCCAGCTCACCGCTCAGGGAGTTCACGAACACTGAAGCTTTCTTT
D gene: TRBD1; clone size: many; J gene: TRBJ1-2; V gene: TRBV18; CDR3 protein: CASSPPASARGPNYGYTF; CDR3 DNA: TGTGCCAGCTCACCACCTGCGAGTGCAAGGGGGCCTAACTATGGCTACACCTTC